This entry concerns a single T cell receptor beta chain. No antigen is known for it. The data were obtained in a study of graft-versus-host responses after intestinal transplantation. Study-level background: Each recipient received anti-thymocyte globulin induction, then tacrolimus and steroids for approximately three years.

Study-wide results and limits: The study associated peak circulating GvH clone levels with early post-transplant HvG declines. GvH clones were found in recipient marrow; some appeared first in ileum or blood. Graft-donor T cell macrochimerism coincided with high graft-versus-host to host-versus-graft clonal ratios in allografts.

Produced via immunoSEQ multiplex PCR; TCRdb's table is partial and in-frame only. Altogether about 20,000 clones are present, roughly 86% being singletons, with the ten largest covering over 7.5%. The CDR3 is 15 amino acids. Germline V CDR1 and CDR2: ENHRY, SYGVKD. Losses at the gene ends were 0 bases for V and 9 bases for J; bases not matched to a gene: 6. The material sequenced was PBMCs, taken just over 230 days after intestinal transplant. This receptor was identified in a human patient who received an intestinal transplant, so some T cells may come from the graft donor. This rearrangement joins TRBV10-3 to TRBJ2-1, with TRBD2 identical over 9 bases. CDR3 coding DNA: TGTGCCATCAGTGAGTCAATAGCGGGGGCTCGTGAGCAGTTCTTC. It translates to CAISESIAGAREQFF.